The 8 T cell receptor beta chains given below trace back to one sample, sequenced in a study of blood T cell repertoires in COVID-19. Data came from immunoSEQ multiplex PCR; TCRdb stores just in-frame clones and leaves some out. The sample holds fewer than 400,000 clones; roughly 89% are singletons and the top ten take 1.7%. Sequences were obtained from PBMCs or T cells enriched from blood (not recorded which). Every receptor here comes from a woman aged 25 to 45 who had recovered from COVID-19.

J is TRBJ1-4 and V is TRBV27; D call uncertain. Germline values: CDR1 MNHEY, CDR2 SMNVEV (reference sequence). The V gene lost 4 bases and the J gene lost 0 bases, with 9 bases spanning the gap. The CDR3 is made up of 15 amino acids. CDR3 nucleotides: TGTGCCAGCAGTTCTCGAGGAGCAACTAATGAAAAACTGTTTTTT. Translated, it gives CASSSRGATNEKLFF.

The chain carries TRBV29-1 and TRBJ1-4, with 7 nucleotides matching TRBD1. CDR1 is SQVTM and CDR2 is ANQGSEA in the germline V gene. The CDR3 totals 12 residues. V lost 6 bases, J lost 6 bases, and 4 bases stayed unmatched. This CDR3 is CSVGTVHEKLFF. CDR3 nucleotide sequence: TGCAGCGTAGGGACAGTCCATGAAAAACTGTTTTTT.

The chain couples TRBV20-1 to TRBJ2-5; D remains ambiguous. V was pared by 2 bases and J by 5 bases, with 6 bases between. Germline V lookup: CDR1 DFQATT, CDR2 SNEGSKA (reference sequence). CDR3 length equals 11 residues. The CDR3: CSARFSETQYF. CDR3 bases: TGCAGTGCTAGATTTTCGGAGACCCAGTACTTC.

The rearrangement joins TRBV9 to TRBJ1-2; TRBD1 is a possible D gene (5 bases). The CDR3 length is 15 residues. Germline loops: CDR1 SGDLS, CDR2 YYNGEE. V lost 0 bases, J lost 4 bases, and 13 bases lay in between. For the CDR3, the DNA is TGTGCCAGCAGCGTAGAAGCGATGGGGGGCTATGGCTACACCTTC. Translation: CASSVEAMGGYGYTF. Full variable domain (remainder filled in from reference TRBV9 and TRBJ1-2): DSGVTQTPKHLITATGQRVTLRCSPRSGDLSVYWYQQSLDQGLQFLIQYYNGEERAKGNILERFSAQQFPDLHSELNLSSLELGDSALYFCASSVEAMGGYGYTFGSGTRLTVV.

The V call is TRBV6-5, the J call TRBJ1-1; D is perhaps TRBD1 (5 bases). The CDR3 is 15 amino acids. Germline CDR1 reads MNHEY; CDR2 reads SVGAGI. Trimming stripped 7 bases from V and 4 bases from J, with 19 bases between. The CDR3 sequence is CASTQTQGRFTEAFF. The CDR3 DNA reads TGTGCCAGCACTCAGACGCAGGGTCGTTTCACTGAAGCTTTCTTT.

The V and J genes are TRBV11-2 and TRBJ2-4, with a possible D match to TRBD2 (6 bases). Trimming took off 5 bases at V and 6 bases at J, with 17 bases between the two ends. The CDR3 spans 15 residues. Per germline, CDR1 SGHAT and CDR2 FQNNGV. Written as DNA, the CDR3 is TGTGCCAGCAGCCCCCAGGGACTTGTGGTAAACATTCAGTACTTC. Amino acids: CASSPQGLVVNIQYF.

This sequence joins TRBV5-1 and TRBJ1-4, with D possibly TRBD1 on 5 matching bases. The germline gives CDR1 SGHRS, CDR2 YFSETQ. The CDR3 has 18 amino acids. Trimming removed 3 bases at V and 3 bases at J, with 21 bases between. The CDR3 loop reads CASSSTSRGGRSNEKLFF. CDR3 sequence (DNA): TGCGCCAGCAGCTCCACCAGTCGGGGGGGACGGTCTAATGAAAAACTGTTTTTT.

This rearrangement joins TRBV9 to TRBJ1-1; D remains ambiguous. The germline gives CDR1 SGDLS, CDR2 YYNGEE. With 1 base removed from V and 1 base from J, the gap between germline ends came to 8 bases. The CDR3 spans 14 residues. This CDR3 is CASSVFGENTEAFF. The DNA of the CDR3 is TGTGCCAGCAGCGTATTCGGGGAGAACACTGAAGCTTTCTTT.